This is a list of T cell receptor beta chains from one sample in a study of blood T cell repertoires in COVID-19. The protocol was immunoSEQ multiplex PCR, while the TCRdb copy is restricted to in-frame clones and leaves out a portion. The sample yields 98,000 or so clones, about 86% seen once. Sequencing was performed on peripheral blood. These receptors were collected from a woman older than 75 with active or convalescent COVID-19. CDR3s leave out the opening cysteine and the closing phenylalanine or tryptophan. The order of the fields is CDR3 length, V gene, clone size, J gene, CDR3 protein. Not every row has a clone size; where given, it reads once, few, many or a size class.

11	TRBV3-1/TRBV3-2	.	TRBJ2-1	ASSHGVTNEQF
11	TRBV27	few	TRBJ1-2	ASSLNRDYGYT
13	TRBV2	.	TRBJ1-1	ASSERSGWNTEAF
12	TRBV30	.	TRBJ1-2	AWRDTGTLYGYT
12	TRBV6-5	.	TRBJ1-1	ASSRRQGDTEAF
11	TRBV6-5	.	TRBJ2-7	ASSLGQHYEQY
12	TRBV5-1	once	TRBJ2-7	ASSLDRQGYEQY
12	TRBV28	.	TRBJ2-1	ASSPLAENNEQF
13	TRBV18	.	TRBJ1-6	ASSPSEGPRSPLH
10	TRBV7-3	many	TRBJ2-1	ASSLDSGEQF
11	TRBV28	.	TRBJ2-2	ASKQGNTGELF
13	TRBV6-1	once	TRBJ2-7	ASSDMSGGDYEQY
11	TRBV6-5	.	TRBJ1-5	ASIRTANQPQH
11	TRBV6-1	.	TRBJ1-1	ASSERAQGQAF
11	TRBV7-2	.	TRBJ1-1	ASSFSLSTEAF
13	TRBV6-5	.	TRBJ1-6	ASGFRDRNNSPLH
9	TRBV5-6	.	TRBJ2-1	ASSWRDEQF
14	TRBV6-6	once	TRBJ1-5	ASSYPPGNSNQPQH
13	TRBV6-5	.	TRBJ2-1	ASSTLYSPSSEQF
14	TRBV6-6	.	TRBJ1-6	ASSYSLRGQPPPLH
15	TRBV4-3	.	TRBJ2-2	ASSQDSGRTSSGELF
13	TRBV5-1	few	TRBJ2-7	ASSAGTAMLYEQY
13	TRBV4-3	.	TRBJ1-4	ASSQADRQTEKLF
16	TRBV18	.	TRBJ1-3	ASSPPGQGTIPGNTIY
11	TRBV7-3	.	TRBJ2-7	ASSRLARGEQY
15	TRBV29-1	.	TRBJ2-5	SVEGRSGTTPQETQY
11	TRBV11-3	.	TRBJ2-5	ASSLGTKETQY
12	TRBV11-3	.	TRBJ2-5	ASSLGDYQETQY
14	TRBV9	.	TRBJ2-6	ASSKTGISGANVLT
15	TRBV3-1/TRBV3-2	.	TRBJ1-2	ASSQGGGQTGSLGYT
13	TRBV28	.	TRBJ1-3	ASSLWAGERNTIY
13	TRBV7-2	.	TRBJ2-1	ASSPRGSSYNEQF
12	TRBV7-3	once	TRBJ1-6	ASSYGQGVSPLH
13	TRBV7-2	once	TRBJ1-1	ASSYGQSRNTEAF
12	TRBV27	.	TRBJ1-4	ASSNRGLFEKLF
11	TRBV29-1	few	TRBJ1-1	SAKTPGDTEAF
15	TRBV30	once	TRBJ1-2	ARRRGETKATNYGYT
12	TRBV3-1/TRBV3-2	few	TRBJ2-2	ASSQGTRAGELF
12	TRBV7-2	.	TRBJ1-6	ASSPFGGGSPLH
11	TRBV6-1	.	TRBJ1-5	ASSDGWSQPQH
12	TRBV28	.	TRBJ1-5	ASTEVPGNQPQH
15	TRBV27	.	TRBJ1-3	ASSLGAGPSSGNTIY
13	TRBV7-9	.	TRBJ1-4	ASRPRQGANEKLF
10	TRBV6-1	.	TRBJ2-1	ASSDRLNEQF
10	TRBV11-3	.	TRBJ2-1	ASSSYNNEQF
12	TRBV18	.	TRBJ2-1	ASSLTQGDNEQF
13	TRBV7-2	.	TRBJ1-2	ASSLKQGAGGGYT
13	TRBV5-6	.	TRBJ1-1	ASSLVSGFDTEAF
12	TRBV7-9	.	TRBJ2-3	ASSLDRGTDTQY
13	TRBV9	.	TRBJ2-3	ASSPSSGGRDTQY
13	TRBV5-5	.	TRBJ1-2	ASSLRFEDNYGYT
13	TRBV19	.	TRBJ2-2	ASRSGTTDTGELF
10	TRBV3-1/TRBV3-2	.	TRBJ2-2	ASSPSFGELF
13	TRBV30	.	TRBJ2-2	AWTTGVWNTGELF